The 10 T cell receptor beta chains below come from one sample, sequenced in a study of early T cells in non-severe SARS-CoV-2 infection. TCRdb analysed the 5' RACE reads with MiXCR anew, one entry per CDR3 protein. The sample yields around 98,000 distinct CDR3 sequences, more than 9.5% seen once. Sequencing was carried out using whole blood. All receptors derive from an adult who was a healthcare worker with PCR-confirmed SARS-CoV-2 infection or an uninfected control (not recorded which).

The CDR3 region has the DNA TGCGCCAGCAGCTTGGAGGGTGCCTTTGCAGGGACCTACGAGCAGTACTTC. It is translated as CASSLEGAFAGTYEQYF. The rearrangement joins TRBV5-1 to TRBJ2-7; D is perhaps TRBD1 (5 bases). The length of the CDR3 is 17 residues. Per the germline V gene, CDR1 is SGHRS and CDR2 is YFSETQ. V was trimmed by 0 bases and J by 2 bases, leaving 18 bases between them.

This clonotype has ten or more counts. The rearrangement joins TRBV5-1 to TRBJ2-7, with TRBD1 as a possible D gene (5 bases). From germline, CDR1 is SGHRS and CDR2 YFSETQ. Trimming cost V 7 bases and J 0 bases, with 17 bases left between them. The CDR3 length is 15 residues. The CDR3 sequence is CASRLDNSISYEQYF. As DNA, the CDR3 is TGCGCCAGCCGTCTGGACAACTCAATCTCCTACGAGCAGTACTTC.

This clonotype was detected ten times or more. The rearrangement uses TRBV7-9 and TRBJ1-5, with TRBD1 as a possible D gene (5 bases). V was trimmed by 4 bases and J by 5 bases, leaving 12 bases between them. Germline V gives CDR1 SEHNR, CDR2 FQNEAQ (reference sequence). CDR3 size: 14 residues. The CDR3 DNA is TGTGCCAGCAGCTCCCGGGACGGAGATCAGCCCCAGCATTTT. Its protein product is CASSSRDGDQPQHF.

This sequence joins TRBV12-3 or TRBV12-4 and TRBJ2-7; D is perhaps TRBD1 or TRBD2 (5 bases each). Trimming shortened V by 5 bases and J by 6 bases, and 14 bases separated the two germline ends. The CDR3 totals 13 residues. The CDR3 spells CASSMGTEPEQYF. CDR3 in DNA: TGTGCCAGCAGTATGGGGACCGAGCCCGAGCAGTACTTC.

The genes are TRBV27 and TRBJ2-3; D gene unclear. The CDR3 is 14 amino acids. V lost 3 bases and J lost 2, with 9 bases in between. Germline assignment: CDR1 MNHEY and CDR2 SMNVEV (reference sequence). The CDR3 DNA follows: TGTGCCAGCAGTTTGGTTATCGCCACAGATACGCAGTATTTT. This codes for CASSLVIATDTQYF.

This clonotype was seen ten or more times. CDR3 region: CASSHRGRLNTQYF. DNA for the CDR3: TGTGCCAGCTCCCACCGGGGGAGGCTGAATACGCAGTATTTT. J is TRBJ2-3 and V is TRBV11-2, with D perhaps matching TRBD2 (6 bases). V lost 8 bases to trimming and J lost 7 bases, with 19 bases between them. In germline, CDR1 is SGHAT, CDR2 FQNNGV. This CDR3 has 14 residues.

The chain employs TRBV10-3 and TRBJ2-5; D remains ambiguous. This CDR3 spans 14 amino acids. Germline lookup yields CDR1 ENHRY and CDR2 SYGVKD. V lost 0 bases and J 2 bases, leaving 7 bases between the germline ends. In DNA, the CDR3 is TGTGCCATCAGTGAGTCTACAGTGCAAGAGACCCAGTACTTC. Translated, it gives CAISESTVQETQYF.

This clonotype occurred many times. The chain combines TRBV7-2 with TRBJ2-3; D uncertain. Germline-derived CDR1 and CDR2 are SGHTA and FQGNSA. The V and J ends lost 2 bases and 10 bases respectively, with 4 bases between them. This CDR3 spans 10 amino acids. The CDR3 region is CASSLRAQYF. CDR3 sequence (DNA): TGTGCCAGCAGCTTACGGGCGCAGTATTTT.

The rearrangement uses TRBV7-2 and TRBJ2-1; 7 bases align to TRBD1. V shed 4 bases, J shed 7 bases, and the junction held 4 bases outside the gene matches. In germline, CDR1 is SGHTA, CDR2 FQGNSA. The CDR3 has 13 amino acids. This CDR3 reads CASSSDRENEQFF. DNA of the CDR3: TGTGCCAGCAGCTCCGACAGGGAGAATGAGCAGTTCTTC.

V is TRBV20-1 and J is TRBJ1-6, with D maybe TRBD1 (5 bases). The CDR3 is 12 residues long. The V end was cut by 0 bases, the J end by 11 bases, with 8 bases between. Germline V gene sequence: CDR1 DFQATT, CDR2 SNEGSKA (reference sequence). In DNA form, the CDR3 reads TGCAGTGCTAGAGACGAGGGACCACCCCTCCACTTT. Protein product: CSARDEGPPLHF.